The sequence of this T cell receptor beta chain was determined in a study of blood T cell repertoires in COVID-19 (dated by TCRdb to the early 2020s). Some background on the complete study: The collaborator samples originated in the United States, Italy and Spain and spanned the acute and convalescent phases of COVID-19. A de-identified subject ID, COVID-19 status, age in years and sex were almost always included in the sample metadata. Where available, HLA class I and class II types were taken from metadata supplied by the sample provider and were not determined by assay-based typing. Subjects who had been exposed to COVID-19, were actively infected with it, or had recovered from it provided the deeply sampled blood TCRbeta repertoires that made up the dataset. The material from the prospective study consisted of cDNA or gDNA derived from T cells, B-cell-depleted T cells, or PBMCs. Samples were obtained from the ongoing ImmuneRACE study (first 160 participants) and from about 1,300 subjects provided by 6 global collaborators. The repertoires were made available in a free public database intended to serve as a resource for research on the immune response to SARS-CoV-2. On the study overall, not on this receptor specifically: How much clinical and demographic metadata was included differed by source and by participant, and the metadata was provided uncurated.

TCRbeta CDR3 regions were amplified from genomic DNA using the immunoSEQ Assay, a bias-controlled multiplex PCR. In the original analysis: Within the assay, amplification of reference gene primers was used to estimate how many nucleated cells each sample contained. Sequence reads were collapsed and filtered to measure the absolute abundance of every unique TCRbeta CDR3 rearrangement. For each sample, productive Simpson clonality was calculated as the square root of Simpson's diversity index across productive rearrangements. TCRdb provides this immuneACCESS table in a form limited to in-frame rearrangements. Some clones are lacking; in checked studies, under half of them reflect an unresolved V gene, and why the rest are absent is not known. The D gene and trimming were derived from the DNA, and the V and J assignments and clone size from that table. The sample table records 95,000 to 150,000 clones; around 81% of these occur just once. The leading ten clones occupy 2.3% of the sample.

This clone was counted once. Its specific antigen is unknown. No much larger clone exists at a distance of one base, and base qualities are not known. Taken from the germline V gene, the CDR1 and CDR2 loops are SGHRS and YFSETQ. Trimming at the junction amounts to 0 bases on V and 6 bases on J, and the germline ends lie 16 bases apart. Including the terminal cysteine and phenylalanine, the CDR3 comprises 17 residues. Kept here is only the CDR3 DNA, which spans 51 bases and is read in frame from base 1. Collaborating institutions collected whole blood in K2EDTA tubes following their own protocols. Collaborator samples were shipped for TCRbeta analysis as frozen whole blood, isolated PBMCs, or DNA extracted from either sample type.

Sequenced material: peripheral blood. The chain is assembled from TRBV5-1 and TRBJ1-6; too little of a D gene remains to name it. This clonotype originated in a man in his 70s with acute or convalescent COVID-19. The sequenced DNA: TGCGCCAGCAGCTTGGATTGGGAGGTTCTCAGTAATTCACCCCTCCACTTT. Translated, this is CASSLDWEVLSNSPLHF.